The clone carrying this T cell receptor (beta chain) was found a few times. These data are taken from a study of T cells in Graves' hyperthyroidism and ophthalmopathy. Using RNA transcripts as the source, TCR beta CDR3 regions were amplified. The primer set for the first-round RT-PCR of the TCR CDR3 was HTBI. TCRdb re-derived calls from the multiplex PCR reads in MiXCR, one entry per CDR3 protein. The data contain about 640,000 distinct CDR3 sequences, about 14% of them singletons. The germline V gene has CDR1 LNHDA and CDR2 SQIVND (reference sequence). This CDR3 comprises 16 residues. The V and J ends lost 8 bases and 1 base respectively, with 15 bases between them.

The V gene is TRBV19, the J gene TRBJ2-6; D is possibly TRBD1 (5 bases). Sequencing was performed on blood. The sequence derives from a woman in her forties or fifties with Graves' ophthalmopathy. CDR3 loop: CASYRSYPSGANVLTF. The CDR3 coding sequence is TGTGCCAGTTACAGGAGCTACCCTTCTGGGGCCAACGTCCTGACTTTC.